The 15 T cell receptor beta chains presented below share a single source sample, sequenced in a study of human T cells and chemical hapten exposure (dated by TCRdb to about 2021). The library was produced with RACE. The listed sequencing device is NextSeq 500. In TCRdb, the public reads were trimmed at Q25 with fastp and aligned with MiXCR, with productive beta chains retained. Identical CDR3 proteins give one entry, which carries the most common genes and DNA. This sample comprises a few hundred thousand distinct CDR3 sequences, around 5.5% of them detected only once. The ten largest make up under 9.5% of the sample. The sample's time point label, decoded: pre-sensitization, week 0. The meaning of the sample's treatment or condition label: therapeutic diphenylcyclopropenone sensitization with weekly scalp DPC. Material: whole blood, obtained in connection with sensitization to the hapten diphenylcyclopropenone (DPC). The receptor set was obtained from a woman younger than 30 with alopecia areata. Some clones in this sample may be carry-over from other donors' samples.

This clonotype was seen a few times. The rearrangement joins TRBV3-1 to TRBJ1-6; D perhaps matches TRBD1 (6 bases). Trimming pared 1 base from V and 5 bases from J, leaving 9 bases between. The CDR3 runs to 15 residues. From germline, CDR1 is LGHDT and CDR2 YNNKEL (reference sequence). The CDR3 loop reads CASSQAPGDNSPLHF. The CDR3 region has the DNA TGTGCCAGCAGCCAAGCTCCAGGGGATAATTCACCCCTCCACTTT.

This clonotype was recorded many times. J is TRBJ2-3 and V is TRBV11-2; 9 nucleotides align to TRBD2. Looked up from germline, CDR1 is SGHAT and CDR2 is FQNNGV. Germline trimming cut 1 base from V and 1 base from J; bases unmatched to any gene: 3. This CDR3 is built from 16 residues. The CDR3 sequence is CASSLGASGGTDTQYF. The CDR3 DNA reads TGTGCCAGCAGCTTAGGGGCTAGCGGGGGCACAGATACGCAGTATTTT.

This clonotype appeared many times. The chain uses TRBV12-3 or TRBV12-4 and TRBJ2-1; 13 bases are a match to TRBD2. This CDR3 is built from 12 residues. V trimming: 5 bases; J trimming: 16 bases; junction bases outside the gene matches: 5. The CDR3 DNA sequence: TGTGCCAGCAGTCCGGGACTAGCGGGGCTCTTCTTC. It yields the protein CASSPGLAGLFF.

This clonotype was seen repeatedly, ten times or more. The gene calls are TRBV12-3 or TRBV12-4 and TRBJ1-4; D is unclear. The V end lost 2 bases, the J end lost 0 bases, and 4 bases lay between the germline ends. The CDR3 contains 14 residues. The CDR3 sequence is CASSLRSTNEKLFF. CDR3 nucleotides: TGTGCCAGCAGTTTAAGATCAACTAATGAAAAACTGTTTTTT.

This clonotype was picked up a small number of times. This chain joins TRBV29-1 and TRBJ1-2; 7 nucleotides align to TRBD1. V shed 1 base, J shed 7 bases, and the junction held 15 bases outside the gene matches. The CDR3 runs to 16 residues. CDR1 is SQVTM and CDR2 is ANQGSEA in the germline V gene. The CDR3: CSVEGERGQISSGYTF. The CDR3, as DNA: TGCAGCGTTGAAGGGGAACGGGGACAGATCAGCTCTGGCTACACCTTC.

This clonotype has only a few counts. CDR3 protein: CASSLARATGNEQFF. CDR3 in DNA: TGTGCCAGCAGCTTGGCCAGGGCTACCGGCAATGAGCAGTTCTTC. J is TRBJ2-1 and V is TRBV5-4; D is possibly TRBD1 (5 bases). V was clipped by 0 bases and J by 6 bases, with 13 bases between them. Germline CDR1 and CDR2: SGHNT and YYREEE (reference sequence). This CDR3 region has 15 residues.

This clonotype was picked up many times. This sequence joins TRBV21-1 and TRBJ2-5; whether TRBD1, the table's D call, matches the DNA was not checked. TRBV21-1 is labeled a pseudogene. The CDR3 is 13 residues long. The CDR3 reads CASTEDRQETQYF. Here the CDR3 DNA reads TGTGCCAGCACCGAGGACAGGCAAGAGACCCAGTACTTC.

The V gene is TRBV6-5, the J gene TRBJ1-3, with TRBD1 as a possible D gene (5 bases). CDR1 is MNHEY and CDR2 is SVGAGI in the germline V gene. The CDR3 has 17 amino acids. Trimming took off 8 bases at V and 3 bases at J, with 23 bases between the two ends. CDR3 nucleotide sequence: TGTGCCAGCTCGAAGGGGTCGGTGGGTGGGTTTGGAAACACCATATATTTT. The encoded protein is CASSKGSVGGFGNTIYF.

The V gene is TRBV7-2, the J gene TRBJ1-2; D remains unclear. V was trimmed by 4 bases and J by 0 bases, leaving 12 bases between them. The CDR3 totals 15 residues. Per the germline V gene, CDR1 is SGHTA and CDR2 is FQGNSA. The CDR3 sequence is CASSYTPGTNYGYTF. CDR3 nucleotides: TGTGCCAGCAGCTACACACCGGGTACTAACTATGGCTACACCTTC.

This clonotype was seen many times. V and J are TRBV21-1 and TRBJ2-3; the table's D gene call, TRBD1, was not cross checked with the DNA. TRBV21-1 corresponds to a pseudogene. The CDR3 spans 11 residues. CDR3 bases: TGTGCCAGCCGCCCATCAAACAGGGGGCATTTT. Protein sequence: CASRPSNRGHF.

This clonotype was detected many times. The J gene is TRBJ1-1, the V gene TRBV6-5; D perhaps matches TRBD1 (5 bases). The germline V gene has CDR1 MNHEY and CDR2 SVGAGI. V was clipped by 2 bases and J by 0 bases, with 7 bases between them. This CDR3 has 14 residues. CDR3 amino acids: CASSYGGVNTEAFF. As DNA, the CDR3 is TGTGCCAGCAGTTACGGGGGGGTGAACACTGAAGCTTTCTTT.

This clonotype was seen at least ten times. The J gene is TRBJ2-7, the V gene TRBV18; D could derive from TRBD1 or TRBD2 (6 bases each). The germline V gene has CDR1 KGHSH and CDR2 LQKENI. The CDR3 spans 14 residues. V was shortened by 2 bases and J by 7 bases, with 15 bases between the two germline ends. CDR3 residues: CASSPSGQGREQYF. The CDR3 DNA follows: TGTGCCAGCTCACCAAGCGGGCAGGGGAGAGAGCAGTACTTC.

The chain joins TRBV5-4 to TRBJ1-2; 8 bases are shared with TRBD1. CDR3 length equals 14 residues. After removal of 7 bases from V and 6 bases from J, the junction contained 11 bases not matched to a gene. From germline, CDR1 is SGHNT and CDR2 YYREEE (reference sequence). CDR3 nucleotide sequence: TGTGCCAGCGGTATTGCCCAGGGGGCTGATGGCTACACCTTC. This gives the protein CASGIAQGADGYTF.

This clonotype was detected many times. The rearrangement joins TRBV2 to TRBJ1-5; no definite D call. V was shortened by 0 bases and J by 4 bases, with 7 bases between the two germline ends. The CDR3 length is 14 residues. Germline V gene lookup returns CDR1 SNHLY and CDR2 FYNNEI. The CDR3 DNA reads TGTGCCAGCAGTGAAGCGCGCGGTAATCAGCCCCAGCATTTT. It yields the protein CASSEARGNQPQHF.

This clonotype was seen a handful of times. V is TRBV5-4 and J is TRBJ2-3, with 10 bases fitting TRBD2. Trimming cost V 2 bases and J 1 base; bases outside gene matches: 7. This CDR3 contains 17 residues. From germline, CDR1 is SGHNT and CDR2 YYREEE (reference sequence). CDR3 nucleotides: TGTGCCAGCAGCTTAAAAGCGGGGGGGCCGGGCACAGATACGCAGTATTTT. Its protein product is CASSLKAGGPGTDTQYF.